In its sample, the clone carrying this TCR beta chain was seen once. The data stem from a study of blood T cell repertoires in COVID-19. Study-wide context: From T cells, B-cell-depleted T cells, or PBMCs came the material, which was cDNA or gDNA.

One Seattle source followed patients from active infection through their disease course. Sequencing was performed with immunoSEQ multiplex PCR; in TCRdb, only in-frame clones are kept and a portion is missing. This sample has 290,000 or so clones, with approximately 91% found just once. CDR3 length equals 16 residues. Losses at the gene ends were 4 bases for V and 1 base for J; bases not matched to a gene: 7. The germline CDR1 and CDR2 sequences are SGHAT and FQNNGV. The sequence came from a woman between 25 and 40 years old with COVID-19, enrolled during active disease. Sequences were obtained from peripheral blood. The V call is TRBV11-2, the J call TRBJ2-5; 9 bases agree with TRBD2. The CDR3 nucleotides read TGTGCCAGCAGCTCACTTGTAGCGGGGGCCCAAGAGACCCAGTACTTC. Protein product: CASSSLVAGAQETQYF.